This T cell receptor (beta chain) was sequenced during a study of shared clonotypes between healthy human individuals. Notes on the study in general: The researchers took only blood, and tissue repertoires probably look different. How much donors shared clonotypes was expected to be affected by sequencing depth.

For this clone: Its target is not known.

CDR3 length equals 15 residues. Trimming stripped 3 bases from V and 1 base from J, with 13 bases between. CDR1 is KGHSH and CDR2 is LQKENI in the germline V gene. The unsorted PBMC sample used ten immunoSEQ deep assay plates. Original data processing: Filtering differed since immunoSEQ provided only junctions, with no quality scores. Generated by immunoSEQ multiplex PCR, the TCRdb table keeps only in-frame clones and is missing some. The DNA was the basis for D and trimming; V, J and clone size are from that table. The sample has hundreds of thousands of clones; around 77% are singletons. The chain employs TRBV18 and TRBJ2-7; D is unclear. This sequence originates from a woman in her thirties or forties in good health. Some clones in this sample may be carry-over from other donors' samples. Sequencing was done on a sample of PBMCs. The CDR3 region has the DNA TGTGCCAGCTCACCGGCAAGGCACCTATCCTACGAGCAGTACTTC. Translating it yields CASSPARHLSYEQYF.